This T cell receptor (beta chain) was sequenced in a study of vaccination effects on CD4 cells after COVID-19. The overall study: Post-vaccine sampling took place a median of 72 days after the second dose.

Viral peptide pools were used in the ViraFEST assay to expand antigen-specific CD4+ T cells, and sequencing came afterward. Having been cultured for around ten days, the cells underwent CD4+ T cell isolation. Of the BNT162b2 and mRNA-1273 vaccines, participants received two doses of one or the other. Vaccine recipients, nucleocapsid antibody negative, had no prior SARS-CoV-2 infection. In the cultures, half the medium was exchanged for IL-2 medium on days 3 and 7. Data came from immunoSEQ multiplex PCR; TCRdb stores just in-frame clones and leaves some out. The sample holds 20,000 to 30,000 clones, more than 65% seen once. Worth noting for this clone: Its target is not known.

Germline CDR1 SGHRS, CDR2 YFSETQ. Germline trimming cut 3 bases from V and 5 bases from J; bases unmatched to any gene: 8. The CDR3 runs to 16 residues. The sample here was CD4+ T cells from PBMCs cultured with SARS-CoV-2 spike peptides, taken after COVID-19 vaccination. This TCR came from a human donor who received a COVID-19 vaccine. V gene TRBV5-1 combines with J gene TRBJ2-5; 12 positions match TRBD1. CDR3 nucleotides: TGCGCCAGCAGCTGGGGGACAGGGGGCGCCCAGGAGACCCAGTACTTC. This encodes CASSWGTGGAQETQYF.